A single sample gave rise to the 16 T cell receptor beta chains below, sequenced in a study of CD4 T cells in relation to SARS-CoV-2 and coronaviruses. No antigen has been identified for these receptors. Produced via immunoSEQ multiplex PCR; TCRdb's table is partial and in-frame only. The sample lists tens of thousands of clones; over 70% were seen once. Sample: memory CD4+ T cells from PBMCs, cultured in vitro. The source is an adult with COVID-19.

This sequence joins TRBV2 and TRBJ1-2; tentative D call: TRBD1 (5 bases). V dropped 7 bases and J dropped 4 bases, with 16 bases sitting between them. The germline V gene encodes CDR1 SNHLY and CDR2 FYNNEI. CDR3 length equals 14 residues. As DNA, the CDR3 is TGTGCCAGCACCTGGGACGTAAATTCCTATGGCTACACCTTC. Amino acids: CASTWDVNSYGYTF.

This sequence joins TRBV4-3 and TRBJ1-2; D gene ambiguous. The CDR3 is 15 amino acids. Germline CDR1 LGHNA, CDR2 YSLEER. The V gene lost 0 bases and the J gene lost 2 bases, with 10 bases spanning the gap. The CDR3 region is CASSQELVQNYGYTF. In DNA form, the CDR3 reads TGCGCCAGCAGCCAAGAGCTAGTACAGAACTATGGCTACACCTTC.

DNA for the CDR3: TGTGCCAGCAGCTTAACCTCAACAAGTAACTATGGCTACACCTTC. It is translated as CASSLTSTSNYGYTF. This chain joins TRBV7-6 and TRBJ1-2; no firm D call. Per the germline V gene, CDR1 is SGHVS and CDR2 is FNYEAQ. Trimming removed 2 bases from V and 1 base from J, with 11 bases in between. This CDR3 comprises 15 residues.

This clone was counted between two and nine times. The V gene is TRBV27, the J gene TRBJ1-1, with a tentative D call TRBD1 (6 bases). The CDR3 extends over 15 amino acids. In germline, CDR1 is MNHEY, CDR2 SMNVEV (reference sequence). V lost 1 base and J 1 base, leaving 10 bases between the germline ends. This CDR3 is CASSLYGTSNTEAFF. The CDR3 DNA sequence: TGTGCCAGCAGTTTATATGGGACATCGAACACTGAAGCTTTCTTT.

This CDR3 is CASSRTSGRDTQYF. CDR3 nucleotides: TGTGCCAGCAGCCGGACTAGCGGGAGAGATACGCAGTATTTT. The chain links TRBV3-1 (or the pseudogene TRBV3-2) to TRBJ2-3; 13 nucleotides line up with TRBD2. This CDR3 contains 14 residues. J lost 5 bases, V lost 4 bases, and 0 bases had no gene match. Per germline, CDR1 LGHDT and CDR2 YNNKEL (reference sequence).

This clone has just one count. This chain uses TRBV4-1 with TRBJ1-4; 8 positions agree with TRBD1. Germline V gene lookup returns CDR1 MGHRA and CDR2 YSYEKL. With V trimmed by 0 bases and J by 6 bases, 12 bases remained unmatched. The length of the CDR3 is 18 residues. This CDR3 reads CASSQEKGGLGQDEKLFF. CDR3 in DNA: TGCGCCAGCAGCCAAGAAAAAGGAGGCTTGGGACAGGATGAAAAACTGTTTTTT.

The J gene is TRBJ2-2, the V gene TRBV5-1, with TRBD2 identical over 8 bases. Trimming cost V 0 bases and J 6 bases; bases outside gene matches: 7. Germline CDR1 SGHRS, CDR2 YFSETQ. This CDR3 has 16 amino acids. CDR3 in amino acids: CASSLAGLVRSGELFF. Written as DNA, the CDR3 is TGCGCCAGCAGCTTGGCGGGACTAGTACGCTCCGGGGAGCTGTTTTTT.

The DNA of the CDR3 is TGTGCCTGGAGTGCTACAGGGGGCACTGAAGCTTTCTTT. Its protein product is CAWSATGGTEAFF. The chain couples TRBV30 to TRBJ1-1; 8 positions agree with TRBD1. CDR1 is GTSNPN, CDR2 SVGIG, per germline (reference sequence). The CDR3 length is 13 residues. Germline trimming cut 1 base from V and 4 bases from J; bases unmatched to any gene: 2.

This chain connects TRBV15 to TRBJ1-1; D perhaps matches TRBD1 (6 bases). CDR1 LNHNV and CDR2 YYDKDF come from the germline V gene (reference sequence). V was trimmed by 1 base and J by 6 bases, leaving 18 bases between them. This CDR3 has 16 amino acids. The chain's CDR3 is CATSRVGRGRSAEAFF. The CDR3 nucleotides read TGTGCCACCAGCAGAGTAGGAAGGGGGAGATCTGCTGAAGCTTTCTTT.

The chain recombines TRBV5-1 with TRBJ2-3, with a tentative D call TRBD2 (6 bases). The CDR3 covers 16 residues. V was trimmed by 4 bases and J by 6 bases, leaving 21 bases between them. The germline CDR1 and CDR2 sequences are SGHRS and YFSETQ. CDR3 region: CASSLNPRLDRDTQYF. The CDR3, as DNA: TGCGCCAGCAGCCTTAACCCGAGACTAGATCGCGATACGCAGTATTTT.

Only a few counts were recorded for this clone. V is TRBV24-1 and J is TRBJ2-3; D uncertain. This CDR3 contains 13 residues. Trimming removed 1 base from V and 4 bases from J, with 5 bases in between. Germline V CDR1 and CDR2: KGHDR, SFDVKD. The CDR3 sequence is CATSDFLSDTQYF. CDR3 nucleotides: TGTGCCACCAGTGATTTTTTATCAGATACGCAGTATTTT.

CDR3 amino acids: CASSSALAGGPTGELFF. DNA for the CDR3: TGTGCCAGCAGCTCCGCTTTAGCGGGAGGGCCCACCGGGGAGCTGTTTTTT. The genes are TRBV11-3 and TRBJ2-2, with 11 bases matching TRBD2. The CDR3 runs to 17 residues. Germline assignment: CDR1 SGHNT and CDR2 YENEEA. Trimming cost V 4 bases and J 4 bases; bases outside gene matches: 8.

The CDR3 DNA is TGTGCCAGTAAGAAAGGGTCAGGCTACACCTTC. As protein: CASKKGSGYTF. The V gene is TRBV19, the J gene TRBJ1-2, with D unresolved. Trimming removed 7 bases from V and 8 bases from J, with 11 bases in between. The CDR3 consists of 11 residues. Germline V lookup: CDR1 LNHDA, CDR2 SQIVND (reference sequence).

The chain is built from TRBV11-2 and TRBJ2-1, with 12 nucleotides matching TRBD2. The CDR3 has 19 amino acids. V lost 5 bases, J lost 7 bases, and 18 bases stayed unmatched. Germline CDR1 reads SGHAT; CDR2 reads FQNNGV. In DNA, the CDR3 is TGTGCCAGCAGCCCAGGGGGGTCTAGCGGGAGGGCCTTGTATAATGAGCAGTTCTTC. Translating gives CASSPGGSSGRALYNEQFF.

CDR3 coding DNA: TGTGCCAGCAGAGCCAAGGGCGGTGACTACGAGCAGTACTTC. Protein sequence: CASRAKGGDYEQYF. The V and J genes are TRBV3-1 (or the pseudogene TRBV3-2) and TRBJ2-7, with no clear D. Germline values: CDR1 LGHDT, CDR2 YNNKEL (reference sequence). The CDR3 runs to 14 residues. V was trimmed by 6 bases and J by 3 bases, leaving 15 bases between them.

This clone has a handful of counts. The J gene is TRBJ2-7, the V gene TRBV4-2; 8 bases map to TRBD2. The J segment lost 1 base and the V segment lost 1 base, leaving 6 bases of the junction unmatched. Germline CDR1 and CDR2: LGHNA and YNFKEQ. The CDR3 is made up of 16 amino acids. CDR3 loop: CASSQAQTSGSYEQYF. The CDR3 DNA is TGTGCCAGCAGCCAAGCGCAAACTAGCGGTTCCTACGAGCAGTACTTC.